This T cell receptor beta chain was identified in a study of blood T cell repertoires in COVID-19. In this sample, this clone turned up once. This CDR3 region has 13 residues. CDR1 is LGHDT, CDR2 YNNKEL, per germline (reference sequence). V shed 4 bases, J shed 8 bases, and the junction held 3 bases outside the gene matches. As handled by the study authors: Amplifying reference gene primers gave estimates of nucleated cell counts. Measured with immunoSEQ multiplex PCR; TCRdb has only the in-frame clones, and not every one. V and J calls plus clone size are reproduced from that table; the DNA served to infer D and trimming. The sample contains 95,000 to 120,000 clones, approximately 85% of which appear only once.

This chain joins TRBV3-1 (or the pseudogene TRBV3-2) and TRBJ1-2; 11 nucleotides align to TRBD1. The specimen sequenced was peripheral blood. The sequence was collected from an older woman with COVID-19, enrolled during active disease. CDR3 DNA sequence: TGTGCCAGCAGCCCCAGGACAGGGGGCGGCTACACCTTC. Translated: CASSPRTGGGYTF.